A single sample gave rise to the 30 T cell receptor beta chains below, sequenced in a study of response to subunit inactivated influenza vaccine (dated by TCRdb to 2017 to 2018). The library was built by means of RT-PCR. Sequencing was performed on an Illumina HiSeq 2500. TCRdb took the public reads, trimmed them with fastp at Q25, ran MiXCR for clone calling and kept in-frame beta chains. Here each entry gathers all rows of one CDR3 protein and keeps the most common genes and DNA. A total of 450,000 to 600,000 distinct CDR3 sequences appear in this sample, around 7.7% of them only once. About 12% of the sample belongs to the ten largest clones. The source was PBMCs from blood, collected roughly 24 months after vaccination. These receptors all come from a man aged 45 to 70 who received an inactivated influenza vaccine. Donor details come from another sample of the same person, matched by shared clones.

V gene TRBV7-8 combines with J gene TRBJ1-1; tentative D call: TRBD1 (6 bases). The CDR3 is 15 residues long. V shed 2 bases and J shed 1 base, with 11 bases lying between them. Germline V gives CDR1 SGHVS, CDR2 FQNEAQ. CDR3 nucleotide sequence: TGTGCCAGCAGCTTACATGACAGGCCGAACACTGAAGCTTTCTTT. This translates into CASSLHDRPNTEAFF.

The chain uses TRBV9 and TRBJ2-5, with D possibly being TRBD1 (6 bases). The germline gives CDR1 SGDLS, CDR2 YYNGEE. The V gene lost 2 bases and the J gene lost 1 base, with 12 bases spanning the gap. The CDR3 has 15 residues. The CDR3 sequence is CASSVGTQFQETQYF. CDR3 bases: TGTGCCAGCAGCGTGGGGACACAATTCCAAGAGACCCAGTACTTC. Filled out from reference TRBV9 and TRBJ2-5, the complete variable domain reads DSGVTQTPKHLITATGQRVTLRCSPRSGDLSVYWYQQSLDQGLQFLIQYYNGEERAKGNILERFSAQQFPDLHSELNLSSLELGDSALYFCASSVGTQFQETQYFGPGTRLLVL.

This clonotype came up many times. This rearrangement joins TRBV10-2 to TRBJ2-1; 11 bases are shared with TRBD2. This CDR3 is built from 15 residues. J was trimmed by 9 bases and V by 3 bases; bases with no gene match: 7. Germline V lookup: CDR1 WSHSY, CDR2 SAAADI. The CDR3 region has the DNA TGCGCCAGCAGTGATATAGCGGGGGGGCAGGGTGAGCAGTTCTTC. The encoded protein is CASSDIAGGQGEQFF.

The gene calls are TRBV3-1 and TRBJ1-1, with D perhaps matching TRBD1 (6 bases). The V gene lost 1 base and the J gene lost 1 base, with 19 bases spanning the gap. The CDR3 is made up of 18 amino acids. CDR1 and CDR2 from the germline V gene are LGHDT and YNNKEL (reference sequence). The CDR3 loop reads CASSQGRGASSANTEAFF. In DNA, the CDR3 is TGTGCCAGCAGCCAAGGCCGGGGGGCCTCTTCGGCGAACACTGAAGCTTTCTTT.

This chain links TRBV27 with TRBJ2-2; tentatively, D is TRBD1 or TRBD2 (5 bases each). Germline V CDR1 and CDR2: MNHEY, SMNVEV (reference sequence). The CDR3 sequence is 14 residues long. Trimming cost V 11 bases and J 1 base, with 14 bases left between them. As DNA, the CDR3 is TGTGCCGTCCGGAGAGGGGAGAACACCGGGGAGCTGTTTTTT. It translates to CAVRRGENTGELFF.

This clonotype was detected many times. The V and J genes are TRBV6-6 and TRBJ1-5; D not resolved. The V gene lost 6 bases and the J gene lost 1 base, with 7 bases spanning the gap. In germline, CDR1 is MNHNY, CDR2 SVGAGI (reference sequence). The CDR3 sequence is 13 residues long. DNA for the CDR3: TGTGCCAGCAGCTTTCTGAGCAATCAGCCCCAGCATTTT. The encoded protein is CASSFLSNQPQHF.

In its sample, this clonotype was seen many times. The chain combines TRBV7-2 with TRBJ2-1, with D unclear. The CDR3 length is 13 residues. Per the germline V gene, CDR1 is SGHTA and CDR2 is FQGNSA. Trimming shortened V by 6 bases and J by 3 bases, and 9 bases separated the two germline ends. For the CDR3, the DNA is TGTGCCAGCAGTTTCGCAAGCTACAATGAGCAGTTCTTC. Protein product: CASSFASYNEQFF.

This clonotype was seen a few times. The chain links TRBV28 to TRBJ2-3; 9 nucleotides match TRBD2. V was clipped by 6 bases and J by 1 base; unmatched bases: 17. In germline, CDR1 is MDHEN, CDR2 SYDVKM. The CDR3 is 19 amino acids. The CDR3 is CASRGRRGGHRDRTDTQYF. The CDR3 region has the DNA TGTGCCAGCAGAGGTCGGCGGGGGGGCCATAGGGATCGCACAGATACGCAGTATTTT.

The chain uses TRBV12-3 or TRBV12-4 and TRBJ2-7, with a possible D match to TRBD2 (6 bases). The V end was cut by 6 bases, the J end by 6 bases, with 12 bases between. CDR3 length equals 12 residues. CDR3 DNA sequence: TGTGCCAGCAGCAGGGCGGGGATCGAGCAGTACTTC. Amino acid sequence: CASSRAGIEQYF.

The chain joins TRBV15 to TRBJ2-1, with 11 bases matching TRBD2. CDR1 and CDR2 (germline): LNHNV, YYDKDF (reference sequence). Germline trimming cut 0 bases from V and 9 bases from J; bases unmatched to any gene: 7. The CDR3 totals 16 residues. CDR3 sequence: CATSREDVSGRVEQFF. CDR3 nucleotides: TGTGCCACCAGCAGAGAAGATGTTAGCGGGAGGGTTGAGCAGTTCTTC.

This clonotype has a count of ten or more. The gene calls are TRBV25-1 and TRBJ2-7, with D perhaps TRBD1 (7 bases). V lost 2 bases and J 2 bases, leaving 13 bases between the germline ends. CDR3 length equals 15 residues. Germline assignment: CDR1 MGHDK and CDR2 SYGVNS. The CDR3 coding sequence is TGTGCCAGCAGTGAACAGGGGGGCTTGACCTACGAGCAGTACTTC. This sequence encodes CASSEQGGLTYEQYF.

J is TRBJ2-3 and V is TRBV14, with D possibly being TRBD2 (5 bases). Trimming removed 5 bases from V and 0 bases from J, with 9 bases in between. CDR3 size: 14 residues. The germline V gene has CDR1 SGHDN and CDR2 FVKESK. CDR3 coding DNA: TGTGCCAGCAGCTACGGGATTAGCACAGATACGCAGTATTTT. Its protein product is CASSYGISTDTQYF.

This chain's CDR3 is CASSLGSFADTQYF. CDR3 sequence (DNA): TGTGCCAGCAGTTTGGGTTCTTTCGCAGATACGCAGTATTTT. The chain uses TRBV27 and TRBJ2-3; no clear D gene. CDR3 length: 14 amino acids. V lost 3 bases and J lost 4, with 11 bases in between. CDR1 and CDR2 from the germline V gene are MNHEY and SMNVEV (reference sequence).

The genes are TRBV3-1 and TRBJ2-7; TRBD1 matches 7 bases. Trimming took 5 bases from V and 6 from J; bases not matched to a gene: 10. The V gene's germline CDR1 is LGHDT and CDR2 YNNKEL (reference sequence). The CDR3 has 14 residues. The CDR3 DNA sequence: TGTGCCAGCAGCGGCCGGGACAGACTAAGCGAGCAGTACTTC. It translates to CASSGRDRLSEQYF.

The gene calls are TRBV7-9 and TRBJ1-1; D not certain. The CDR3 loop spans 11 amino acids. The V end lost 7 bases, the J end lost 7 bases, and 10 bases lay between the germline ends. Germline values: CDR1 SEHNR, CDR2 FQNEAQ (reference sequence). The CDR3 protein is CASTSLNEAFF. The CDR3 nucleotides are TGTGCCAGCACCTCTCTGAATGAAGCTTTCTTT.

The genes are TRBV7-8 and TRBJ2-7; D uncertain. V lost 4 bases to trimming and J lost 2 bases, with 12 bases between them. Germline CDR1 and CDR2: SGHVS and FQNEAQ. The CDR3 sequence is 14 residues long. CDR3 protein: CASSYFARPYEQYF. CDR3 DNA: TGTGCCAGCAGCTATTTTGCCAGACCCTACGAGCAGTACTTC. The full variable domain, completed using reference TRBV7-8 and TRBJ2-7, is GAGVSQSPRYKVAKRGQDVALRCDPISGHVSLFWYQQALGQGPEFLTYFQNEAQLDKSGLPSDRFFAERPEGSVSTLKIQRTQQEDSAVYLCASSYFARPYEQYFGPGTRLTVT.

This clonotype was counted at least ten times. The J gene is TRBJ1-1, the V gene TRBV28; D unresolved. The CDR3 has 13 amino acids. Trimming removed 1 base at V and 4 bases at J, with 7 bases between. CDR1 MDHEN and CDR2 SYDVKM come from the germline V gene. The CDR3 reads CASSLSSFTEAFF. CDR3 sequence (DNA): TGTGCCAGCAGTTTATCTTCCTTCACTGAAGCTTTCTTT.

This clonotype has just a few counts. The V and J genes are TRBV27 and TRBJ2-7; D not certain. Germline V gives CDR1 MNHEY, CDR2 SMNVEV (reference sequence). V lost 6 bases and J lost 2, with 5 bases in between. The CDR3 extends over 11 amino acids. CDR3 region: CASRGTYEQYF. The CDR3 region has the DNA TGTGCCAGCAGGGGTACCTACGAGCAGTACTTC.

V and J are TRBV6-5 and TRBJ1-6; unclear D gene. The CDR3 totals 13 residues. Looked up from germline, CDR1 is MNHEY and CDR2 is SVGAGI. Trimming shortened V by 0 bases and J by 10 bases, and 7 bases separated the two germline ends. In nucleotides, the CDR3 is TGTGCCAGCAGTTACTCAGTTGAATCACCCCTCCACTTT. This sequence encodes CASSYSVESPLHF.

This clonotype has a handful of counts. This chain connects TRBV20-1 to TRBJ2-5; 7 nucleotides line up with TRBD1. CDR3 length equals 14 residues. V gave up 3 bases and J gave up 4 bases; unmatched junction bases: 8. Germline V gives CDR1 DFQATT, CDR2 SNEGSKA (reference sequence). The CDR3, as DNA: TGCAGTGCTAGTAACAGGGGCCTTCGAGAGACCCAGTACTTC. Residues: CSASNRGLRETQYF.

This clonotype came up many times. V and J are TRBV10-3 and TRBJ1-4; D unclear. Germline CDR1 ENHRY, CDR2 SYGVKD. V dropped 2 bases and J dropped 8 bases, with 9 bases sitting between them. CDR3 size: 13 residues. This CDR3 is CAISEPNEEKLFF. CDR3 DNA sequence: TGTGCCATCAGTGAGCCCAATGAGGAAAAACTGTTTTTT.

This clonotype was picked up a small number of times. The V and J genes are TRBV12-3 or TRBV12-4 and TRBJ1-3, with D possibly being TRBD1 (5 bases). The V end lost 6 bases, the J end lost 3 bases, and 12 bases lay between the germline ends. This CDR3 is built from 14 residues. The CDR3 bases are TGTGCCAGCAGCCGGGGGAGCTATGGAAACACCATATATTTT. Protein sequence: CASSRGSYGNTIYF.

This clonotype has at least ten counts. The chain uses TRBV7-3 and TRBJ2-5; D gene ambiguous. Trimming removed 2 bases at V and 4 bases at J, with 17 bases between. CDR1 and CDR2 (germline): SGHTA, FQGTGA. The CDR3 contains 16 residues. The CDR3 DNA is TGTGCCAGCAGCTTAGGGTTTGGGATCCCAGGAGAGACCCAGTACTTC. Translated, it gives CASSLGFGIPGETQYF.

The table lists this clonotype with a few counts. For the CDR3, the DNA is TGCGCCAGCAGCCAAGAGGATAGGACTAGCCTGATGAGCACAGATACGCAGTATTTT. This codes for CASSQEDRTSLMSTDTQYF. This sequence joins TRBV4-3 and TRBJ2-3, with 8 bases matching TRBD2. Per germline, CDR1 LGHNA and CDR2 YSLEER. The V segment lost 0 bases and the J segment 0 bases; nucleotides outside the gene matches: 11. The CDR3 runs 19 residues.

V usage is TRBV3-1 and J usage is TRBJ1-2; weak D call: TRBD1 (5 bases). The CDR3 is 13 residues long. The germline V gene encodes CDR1 LGHDT and CDR2 YNNKEL (reference sequence). V was trimmed by 0 bases and J by 8 bases, leaving 10 bases between them. The CDR3 loop reads CASSQDGGRGYTF. Written as DNA, the CDR3 is TGTGCCAGCAGCCAAGATGGGGGTCGCGGCTACACCTTC.

This clonotype was seen a handful of times. The chain is built from TRBV5-6 and TRBJ2-1; D tentatively fits TRBD1 or TRBD2 (5 bases each). CDR3 length: 15 amino acids. The V end was cut by 4 bases, the J end by 4 bases, with 15 bases between. Germline V CDR1 and CDR2: SGHDT, YYEEEE. The CDR3 nucleotides read TGTGCCAGCAGCCGGGGACCTGGGGGTTACAATGAGCAGTTCTTC. Amino acids: CASSRGPGGYNEQFF.

This clonotype was recorded a few times. V gene TRBV7-8 combines with J gene TRBJ2-1; D might be TRBD1 (5 bases). The germline V and J ends were trimmed by 3 bases and 5 bases, with 14 bases remaining between them. This CDR3 region has 15 residues. CDR1 and CDR2 (germline): SGHVS, FQNEAQ. This CDR3 reads CASSLEGAFNNEQFF. The DNA for the CDR3 is TGTGCCAGCAGCTTGGAAGGGGCGTTCAACAATGAGCAGTTCTTC.

This clonotype showed up many times. The genes are TRBV9 and TRBJ2-7; TRBD2 matches 11 bases. With 4 bases clipped from V and 3 bases from J, the junction kept 6 bases outside the gene matches. This CDR3 region has 15 residues. Germline values: CDR1 SGDLS, CDR2 YYNGEE. CDR3 bases: TGTGCCAGCAGCCCAAGGGGGACTAGCGGCTACGAGCAGTACTTC. Amino acids: CASSPRGTSGYEQYF.

This clonotype turned up a few times. The rearrangement joins TRBV7-8 to TRBJ2-2; D possibly uses TRBD1 or TRBD2 (6 bases each). The germline V gene has CDR1 SGHVS and CDR2 FQNEAQ. Trimming stripped 6 bases from V and 2 bases from J, with 16 bases between. The CDR3 spans 16 residues. CDR3 sequence reads: CASSPQRGANTGELFF. The CDR3 nucleotides read TGTGCCAGCAGTCCCCAGAGGGGGGCTAACACCGGGGAGCTGTTTTTT. Based on the CDR3 plus reference TRBV7-8 and TRBJ2-2, the full variable domain is GAGVSQSPRYKVAKRGQDVALRCDPISGHVSLFWYQQALGQGPEFLTYFQNEAQLDKSGLPSDRFFAERPEGSVSTLKIQRTQQEDSAVYLCASSPQRGANTGELFFGEGSRLTVL.

The V gene is TRBV5-6, the J gene TRBJ1-5; D may be TRBD1 (5 bases). This CDR3 has 14 amino acids. The V gene lost 0 bases and the J gene lost 7 bases, with 11 bases spanning the gap. From germline, CDR1 is SGHDT and CDR2 YYEEEE. The CDR3 DNA sequence: TGTGCCAGCAGCTTGGCAGGGACCTTACAGCCCCAGCATTTT. Encoded protein: CASSLAGTLQPQHF.